Described below is a single TCR beta chain sequence and its context. This sample was included in a study of T cells after somatic rescue of genetic block. The V gene's germline CDR1 is SGHDT and CDR2 YYEEEE. The CDR3 runs 18 residues. Trimming took 2 bases from V and 5 from J, leaving 22 bases between them. The assay was immunoSEQ multiplex PCR, and TCRdb's table has in-frame clones only and misses some. The profile shows 65,000 to 70,000 clones, roughly 90% of them singletons. This clonotype was sampled from a man aged 40-50 years. Sequenced: peripheral blood mononuclear cells (PBMCs). This sequence joins TRBV5-6 and TRBJ2-2, with D maybe TRBD1 (6 bases). The DNA for the CDR3 is TGTGCCAGCAGCTTTCTTGGAAGCGGCAGGGGACAAACCGGGGAGCTGTTTTTT. It specifies CASSFLGSGRGQTGELFF.